Given below is one T cell receptor beta chain in context. Its antigen is unidentified. 5'RACE, which relied on constant-segment primers, yielded TCR alpha and TCR beta cDNA libraries carrying sample barcodes and UMIs. TCRdb reprocessed the 5' RACE reads via MiXCR and lists one record per CDR3 protein. Among fewer than 350,000 distinct CDR3 sequences listed, over 11% were seen once. Losses at the gene ends were 5 bases for V and 1 base for J; bases not matched to a gene: 10. The CDR3 runs to 18 residues. Germline V lookup: CDR1 SGHRS, CDR2 YFSETQ. These data come from a study of T-cell memory formation after mild COVID-19. Study-wide background: There were largely donor-specific TCR clusters. Study-level findings and limits: Mostly located in CM and EM were contracting CD4+ clones, with contracting CD8+ clones located in EMRA. Pre-infection memory contained some responding clones, which suggested that cross-reactive memory had joined.

This sequence originates from a man younger than 30 who had mild COVID-19 (a few samples of this study predate the infection). Cell type and time point are not known. Sequencing was done on a sample of PBMCs or a T cell subset sorted from them (not recorded which). J is TRBJ2-6 and V is TRBV5-1, with 9 positions matching TRBD1. For the CDR3, the DNA is TGCGCCAGCAGATCTTCCGGGACAGGGCCTTCTGGGGCCAACGTCCTGACTTTC. This translates into CASRSSGTGPSGANVLTF.